The 5 T cell receptor beta chains below all came from one sample that was sequenced in a study of early T cells in non-severe SARS-CoV-2 infection. One entry per CDR3 protein results from TCRdb running MiXCR on the 5' RACE reads. Counted here are 70,000 to 85,000 distinct CDR3 sequences, over 9% occurring once; the ten biggest clones make up under 8%. The sequencing sample was made of whole blood. The origin of the receptors is an adult who was a healthcare worker with PCR-confirmed SARS-CoV-2 infection or an uninfected control (not recorded which).

This clonotype was observed many times. This chain joins TRBV7-3 and TRBJ2-1, with no clear D. Germline V gives CDR1 SGHTA, CDR2 FQGTGA. Trimming left V 4 bases short and J 0 bases short, with 13 bases between. The CDR3 loop spans 16 amino acids. The CDR3 spells CASSSSYGFSYNEQFF. The CDR3 nucleotides are TGTGCCAGCAGCTCAAGTTACGGATTCTCCTACAATGAGCAGTTCTTC.

This sequence joins TRBV5-1 and TRBJ1-1; D is unclear. Deletions cut 0 bases from V and 1 base from J, with 7 bases between. The germline CDR1 and CDR2 sequences are SGHRS and YFSETQ. The length of the CDR3 is 14 residues. In DNA, the CDR3 is TGCGCCAGCAGCTTGGCGCGGGGGAACACTGAAGCTTTCTTT. The encoded protein is CASSLARGNTEAFF.

The CDR3 loop reads CIARRLLANYGYTF. CDR3 nucleotides: TGCATTGCGCGAAGGCTATTAGCTAACTATGGCTACACCTTC. The chain couples TRBV20-1 to TRBJ1-2; the D is unclear. In germline, CDR1 is DFQATT, CDR2 SNEGSKA (reference sequence). The CDR3 length is 14 residues.

This clonotype was found many times. V and J are TRBV7-2 and TRBJ2-1; D is unclear. Germline lookup yields CDR1 SGHTA and CDR2 FQGNSA. This CDR3 contains 15 residues. Between the trimmed V and J ends, which lost 4 bases and 2 bases, there was a span of 12 bases. The CDR3 sequence: CASSSSWQAYNEQFF. The DNA of the CDR3 is TGTGCCAGCAGCTCCTCTTGGCAGGCCTACAATGAGCAGTTCTTC. The entire variable domain, with the rest obtained from reference TRBV7-2 and TRBJ2-1, is as follows: GAGVSQSPSNKVTEKGKDVELRCDPISGHTALYWYRQSLGQGLEFLIYFQGNSAPDKSGLPSDRFSAERTGGSVSTLTIQRTQQEDSAVYLCASSSSWQAYNEQFFGPGTRLTVL.

The chain has TRBV29-1 and TRBJ2-3; TRBD2 matches 12 bases. The germline V gene has CDR1 SQVTM and CDR2 ANQGSEA. The CDR3 runs to 17 residues. CDR3 protein: CSMSGLAGGPTTDTQYF. The CDR3, as DNA: TGCAGTATGTCCGGTCTAGCGGGAGGGCCTACCACAGATACGCAGTATTTT.